The 2 T cell receptor beta chains reported below all come from one sample, sequenced in a study of regulatory dendritic cells for organ transplantation. The assay was immunoSEQ multiplex PCR, and TCRdb's table has in-frame clones only and misses some. Among over 10,000 clones listed, 74% were seen once. CFSE-labeled sorted T cells met regulatory or mature dendritic cells for less than 6 days. Their recognized antigens are unknown. The material sequenced was naive CD4+ T cells from blood cultured with regulatory dendritic cells. Subset defined: CD45RA+ naive T cells. The receptor source for this set is a human donor in good health.

The V and J genes are TRBV5-1 and TRBJ1-1; D gene ambiguous. The CDR3 loop spans 13 amino acids. V gave up 5 bases and J gave up 1 base, with 9 bases separating them. The germline CDR1 and CDR2 sequences are SGHRS and YFSETQ. CDR3 nucleotide sequence: TGCGCCAGCAGTCCCCCTCCGAACACTGAAGCTTTCTTT. Amino acid sequence: CASSPPPNTEAFF.

The chain links TRBV9 to TRBJ1-3; unclear D gene. V was cut by 2 bases and J by 3 bases, with 12 bases left in between. Per germline, CDR1 SGDLS and CDR2 YYNGEE. The CDR3 is made up of 15 amino acids. The CDR3 here is CASSVPRFHGNTIYF. The CDR3 nucleotides read TGTGCCAGCAGCGTTCCCCGGTTTCATGGAAACACCATATATTTT.